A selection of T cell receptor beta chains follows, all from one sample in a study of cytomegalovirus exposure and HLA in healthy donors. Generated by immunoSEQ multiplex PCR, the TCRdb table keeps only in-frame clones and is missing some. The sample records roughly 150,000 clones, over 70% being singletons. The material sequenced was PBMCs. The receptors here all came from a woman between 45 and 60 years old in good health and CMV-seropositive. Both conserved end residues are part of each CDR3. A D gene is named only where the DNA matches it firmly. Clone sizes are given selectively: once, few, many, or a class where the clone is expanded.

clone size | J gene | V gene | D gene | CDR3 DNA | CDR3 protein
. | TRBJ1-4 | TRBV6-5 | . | TGTGCCAGCAAACAGGCGGGGACTGTACATTTT | CASKQAGTVHF
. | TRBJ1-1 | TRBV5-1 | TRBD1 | TGCGCCAGCAGCTCGAACCCAGGGGGCTTGAACACTGAAGCTTTCTTT | CASSSNPGGLNTEAFF
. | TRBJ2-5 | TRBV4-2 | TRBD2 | TGTGCCAGCAGCCAAGTTGGTGGCGGGGGGTACCAAGAGACCCAGTACTTC | CASSQVGGGGYQETQYF
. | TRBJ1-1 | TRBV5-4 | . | TGTGCCAGCAGCGGGGGGGGCCGCCGTTGGGGCACTGAAGCTTTCTTT | CASSGGGRRWGTEAFF
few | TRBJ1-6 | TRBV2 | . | TGTGCCAGCAGTTTTTCCGGGTATAATTCACCCCTCCACTTT | CASSFSGYNSPLHF
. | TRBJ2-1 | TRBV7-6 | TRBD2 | TGTGCCAGCAGCCCCCGGGCTAGCGGGGGTGTGGGGGAGCAGTTCTTC | CASSPRASGGVGEQFF
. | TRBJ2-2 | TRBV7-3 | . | TGTGCCAGCAGCGTCCACAGAAACACCGGGGAGCTGTTTTTT | CASSVHRNTGELFF
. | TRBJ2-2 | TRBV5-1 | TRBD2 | TGCGCCAGCAGCCAGAGCGGGGGGTTCGCCGGGGAGCTGTTTTTT | CASSQSGGFAGELFF
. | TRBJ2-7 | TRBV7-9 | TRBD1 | TGTGCCAGCAGTTTCCGGGACAGGGGTCGCGAGCAGTACTTC | CASSFRDRGREQYF
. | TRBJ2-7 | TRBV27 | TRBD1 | TGTGCCAGCAGTTTAAGCGGGACAGGGGCGTTTCGCGAGCAGTACTTC | CASSLSGTGAFREQYF
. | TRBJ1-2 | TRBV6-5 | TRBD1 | TGTGCCAGCAGTTATGGTCAGGGGGCGTATGGCTACACCTTC | CASSYGQGAYGYTF
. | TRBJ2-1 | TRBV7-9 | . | TGTGCCAGCAGCGCGGACAGCCAGGAACTCTTC | CASSADSQELF
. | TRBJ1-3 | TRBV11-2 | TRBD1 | TGTGCCAGCCAGCTGGCAGGGGGTTTCGGCTCTGGAAACACCATATATTTT | CASQLAGGFGSGNTIYF
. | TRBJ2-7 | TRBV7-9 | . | TGTTCCAGCAGCTTACTCTCTTCCGAGCAGTACTTC | CSSSLLSSEQYF
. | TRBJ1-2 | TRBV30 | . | TGTGCTACAGGGTGGGGTGATGGCTACACCTTC | CATGWGDGYTF
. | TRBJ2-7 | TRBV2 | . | TGTGCCAACAGCGGGGACATCATCTACGAGCAGTACTTC | CANSGDIIYEQYF
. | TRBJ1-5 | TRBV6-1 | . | TGTGCCAGCAGTGAAGCGATACGAAGGACAAGAAGCAATCAGCCCCAGCATTTT | CASSEAIRRTRSNQPQHF
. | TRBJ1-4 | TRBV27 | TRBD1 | TGTGCCAGCAGTCCCGGGGACAGGGACGTGGGAAAACTGTTTTTT | CASSPGDRDVGKLFF
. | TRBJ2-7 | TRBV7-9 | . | TGTGCCAGCAGCTTAGGCCAAAGAGGGTCTCCCTACGAGCAGTACTTC | CASSLGQRGSPYEQYF
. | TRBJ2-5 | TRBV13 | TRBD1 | TGTGCCAGCAGCTTAAGACAGGGGCGCCAAGAGACCCAGTACTTC | CASSLRQGRQETQYF
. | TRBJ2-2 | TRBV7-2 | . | TGTGCCAGCAGGTACATGAACACCGGGGAGCTGTTTTTT | CASRYMNTGELFF
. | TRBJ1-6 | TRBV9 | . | TGTGCCAGCAGCGTAGGGCTGGAGATCTCTATTTATAATTCACCCCTCCACTTT | CASSVGLEISIYNSPLHF
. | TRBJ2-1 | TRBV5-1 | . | TGCGCCAGCAGCCTTGGAGACCCGGGAAGTTCCTACAATGAGCAGTTCTTC | CASSLGDPGSSYNEQFF
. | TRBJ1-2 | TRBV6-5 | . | TGTGCCAGCACTAGGGGCTATGGCTACACCTTC | CASTRGYGYTF
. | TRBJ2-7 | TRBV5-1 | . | TGCGCCAGCAGCCCCGGACATACGGAGGAGCAGTACTTC | CASSPGHTEEQYF
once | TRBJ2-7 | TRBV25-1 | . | TGTGCCAGCAGTGACCGGGGGGCTAGCGAGCAGTACTTC | CASSDRGASEQYF
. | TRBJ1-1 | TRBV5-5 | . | TGTGCCAGCAGCTTTGGGCAGGGGCGAGCTTTCTTT | CASSFGQGRAFF
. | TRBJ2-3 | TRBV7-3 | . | TGTGCCAGCAGCGAACCGGGATTACCTGGGGATACGCAGTATTTT | CASSEPGLPGDTQYF
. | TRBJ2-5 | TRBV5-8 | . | TGTGCCAGCAGCATTGGACAGAAGCTTCAAGAGACCCAGTACTTC | CASSIGQKLQETQYF
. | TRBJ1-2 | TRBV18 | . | TGTGCCAGCTCACTGCAAGCAGGGGTAATCGACTATGGCTACACCTTC | CASSLQAGVIDYGYTF
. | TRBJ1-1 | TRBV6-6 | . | TGTGCCAGCAGTTACGCCCCAGACTACACTGAAGCTTTCTTT | CASSYAPDYTEAFF
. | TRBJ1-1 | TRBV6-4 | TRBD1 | TGTGCCAGCAGGGGGACAGGGGACACTGAAGCTTTCTTT | CASRGTGDTEAFF
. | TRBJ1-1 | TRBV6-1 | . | TGTGCCAGCAGTGGATGGGAAGGGAGGGAAGCTTTCTTT | CASSGWEGREAFF
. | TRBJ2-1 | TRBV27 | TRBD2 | TGTGCCACTCGGTTTCTAGCGGTCGGGTACAATGAGCAGTTCTTC | CATRFLAVGYNEQFF
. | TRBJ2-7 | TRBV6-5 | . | TGTGCCAGCAGCCGAGGCAGGGGTTACGAGCAGTACTTC | CASSRGRGYEQYF
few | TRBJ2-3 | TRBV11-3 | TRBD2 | TGTGCCAGCAGCTCCGGGACTAGCGGCACAGATACGCAGTATTTT | CASSSGTSGTDTQYF
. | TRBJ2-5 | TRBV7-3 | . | TGTGCCAGCAGCGAGGGACACTGGAACCAAGAGACCCAGTACTTC | CASSEGHWNQETQYF
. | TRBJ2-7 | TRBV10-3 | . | TGTGCCATCAGTGGACTGCGCTCCTACGAGCAGTACTTC | CAISGLRSYEQYF